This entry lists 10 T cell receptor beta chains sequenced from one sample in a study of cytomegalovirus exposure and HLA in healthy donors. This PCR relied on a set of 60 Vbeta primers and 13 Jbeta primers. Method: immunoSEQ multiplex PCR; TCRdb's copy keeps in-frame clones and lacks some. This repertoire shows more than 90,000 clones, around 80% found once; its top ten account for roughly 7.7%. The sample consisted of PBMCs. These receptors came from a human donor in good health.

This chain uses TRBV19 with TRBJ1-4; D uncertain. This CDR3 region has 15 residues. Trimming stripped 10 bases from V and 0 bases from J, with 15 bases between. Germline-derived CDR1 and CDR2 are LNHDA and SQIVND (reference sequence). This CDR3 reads CATSLDWATNEKLFF. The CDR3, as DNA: TGTGCCACATCATTAGACTGGGCAACTAATGAAAAACTGTTTTTT.

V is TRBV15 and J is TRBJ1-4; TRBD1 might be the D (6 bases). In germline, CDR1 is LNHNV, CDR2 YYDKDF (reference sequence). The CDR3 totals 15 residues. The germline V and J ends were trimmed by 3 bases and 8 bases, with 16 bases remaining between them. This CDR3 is CATSREQGGGEKLFF. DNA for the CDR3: TGTGCCACCAGCAGGGAACAGGGTGGGGGCGAAAAACTGTTTTTT. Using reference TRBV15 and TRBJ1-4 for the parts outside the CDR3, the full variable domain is DAMVIQNPRYQVTQFGKPVTLSCSQTLNHNVMYWYQQKSSQAPKLLFHYYDKDFNNEADTPDNFQSRRPNTSFCFLDIRSPGLGDTAMYLCATSREQGGGEKLFFGSGTQLSVL.

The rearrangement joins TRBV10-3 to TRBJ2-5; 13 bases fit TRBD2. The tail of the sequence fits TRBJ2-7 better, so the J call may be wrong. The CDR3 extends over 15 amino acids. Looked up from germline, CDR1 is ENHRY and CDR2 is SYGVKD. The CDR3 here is CAITPGLAGSYEQYF. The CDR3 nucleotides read TGTGCCATCACACCGGGACTAGCGGGATCCTACGAGCAGTACTTC.

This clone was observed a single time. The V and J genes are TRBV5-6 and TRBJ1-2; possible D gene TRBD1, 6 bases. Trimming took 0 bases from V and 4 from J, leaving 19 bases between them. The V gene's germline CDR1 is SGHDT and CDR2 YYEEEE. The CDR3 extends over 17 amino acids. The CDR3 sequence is CASSLGGRGAAVYGYTF. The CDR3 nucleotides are TGTGCCAGCAGCTTGGGGGGCCGGGGGGCGGCGGTCTATGGCTACACCTTC.

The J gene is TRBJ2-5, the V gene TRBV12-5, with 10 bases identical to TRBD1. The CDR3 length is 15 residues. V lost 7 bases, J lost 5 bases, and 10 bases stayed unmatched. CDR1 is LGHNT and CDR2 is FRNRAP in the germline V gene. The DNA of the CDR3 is TGTGCTAGTGCCCTGGGGGACAGGGGTTGGGAGACCCAGTACTTC. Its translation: CASALGDRGWETQYF.

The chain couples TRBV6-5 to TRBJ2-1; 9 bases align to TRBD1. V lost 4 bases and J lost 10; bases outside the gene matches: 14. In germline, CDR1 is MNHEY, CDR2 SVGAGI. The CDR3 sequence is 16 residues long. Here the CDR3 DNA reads TGTGCCAGCAGTTCACGGTTCCGGGACAGGGTTCACGAGCAGTTCTTC. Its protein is CASSSRFRDRVHEQFF.

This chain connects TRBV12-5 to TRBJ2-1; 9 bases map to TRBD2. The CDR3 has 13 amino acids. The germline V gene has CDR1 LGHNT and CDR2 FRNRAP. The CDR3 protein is CAEREATNNEQFF. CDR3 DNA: TGTGCCGAGCGGGAGGCCACCAACAATGAGCAGTTCTTC.

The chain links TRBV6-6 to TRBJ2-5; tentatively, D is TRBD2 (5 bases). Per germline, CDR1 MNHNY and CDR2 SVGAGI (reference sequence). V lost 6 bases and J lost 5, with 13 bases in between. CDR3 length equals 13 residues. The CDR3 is CASRDYIGETQYF. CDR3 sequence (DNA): TGTGCCAGCAGAGACTATATCGGGGAGACCCAGTACTTC.

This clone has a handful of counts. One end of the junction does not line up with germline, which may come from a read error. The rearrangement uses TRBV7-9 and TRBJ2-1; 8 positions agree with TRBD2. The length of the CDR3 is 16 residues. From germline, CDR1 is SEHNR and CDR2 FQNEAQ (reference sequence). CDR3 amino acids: CSSSLLSGGPNNEQFF. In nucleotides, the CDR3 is TGTTCCAGCAGCTTACTCTCGGGAGGGCCCAATAATGAGCAGTTCTTC. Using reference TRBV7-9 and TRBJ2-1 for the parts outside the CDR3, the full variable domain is DTGVSQNPRHKITKRGQNVTFRCDPISEHNRLYWYRQTLGQGPEFLTYFQNEAQLEKSRLLSDRFSAERPKGSFSTLEIQRTEQGDSAMYLCSSSLLSGGPNNEQFFGPGTRLTVL.

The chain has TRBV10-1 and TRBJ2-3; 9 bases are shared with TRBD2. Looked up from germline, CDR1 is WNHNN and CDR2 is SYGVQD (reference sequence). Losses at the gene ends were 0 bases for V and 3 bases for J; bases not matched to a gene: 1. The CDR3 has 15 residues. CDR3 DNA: TGCGCCAGCAGTGAGTCCCTAGCGGGGACAGATACGCAGTATTTT. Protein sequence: CASSESLAGTDTQYF.